These T cell receptor beta chains were read from a single sample in a study of cytomegalovirus exposure and HLA in healthy donors. Here immunoSEQ multiplex PCR was the method, and the copy in TCRdb shows in-frame clones only, minus some. The sample has 100,000 to 150,000 clones, about 81% seen once. The source material was PBMCs. The source is a woman aged 45 to 65 in good health and CMV-seropositive. Both conserved end residues are part of each CDR3. D genes are given only for firm matches. Not all rows give a size; the values are once, few, many and, for expanded clones, a class.

abundance: few
d_gene: .
v_gene: TRBV7-2
j_gene: TRBJ2-2
len: 17
CDR3nt: TGTGCCAGCAGCATTCCTAAGCGGGCTACGAACACCGGGGAGCTGTTTTTT
CDR3aa: CASSIPKRATNTGELFF

abundance: .
d_gene: TRBD1
v_gene: TRBV5-1
j_gene: TRBJ1-6
len: 15
CDR3nt: TGCGCCAGCAGCTTTATTTCAGGGGGAGAGGGGCCCCTCCACTTT
CDR3aa: CASSFISGGEGPLHF

abundance: few
d_gene: TRBD1
v_gene: TRBV6-5
j_gene: TRBJ1-2
len: 15
CDR3nt: TGTGCCAGCAGACAGGGGAGGATCCATAACTATGGCTACACCTTC
CDR3aa: CASRQGRIHNYGYTF

abundance: once
d_gene: .
v_gene: TRBV6-1
j_gene: TRBJ1-1
len: 15
CDR3nt: TGTGCCAGCAGCTACCAGGCAGAGATGAACACTGAAGCTTTCTTT
CDR3aa: CASSYQAEMNTEAFF

abundance: .
d_gene: TRBD1
v_gene: TRBV10-3
j_gene: TRBJ1-1
len: 13
CDR3nt: TGTGCCATCAGTAGGGACAGTCTCACTGAAGCTTTCTTT
CDR3aa: CAISRDSLTEAFF

abundance: .
d_gene: .
v_gene: TRBV7-9
j_gene: TRBJ1-1
len: 12
CDR3nt: TGTTCCAGCAGCTTAGTCGGTCGTGAAGCTTTCTTT
CDR3aa: CSSSLVGREAFF

abundance: .
d_gene: TRBD1
v_gene: TRBV5-4
j_gene: TRBJ2-1
len: 14
CDR3nt: TGTGCCAGCAGCTTAGGGACAGGGGGCGATGAGCAGTTCTTC
CDR3aa: CASSLGTGGDEQFF

abundance: .
d_gene: TRBD1
v_gene: TRBV5-1
j_gene: TRBJ2-3
len: 17
CDR3nt: TGCGCCAGCAGCTTGGGGGACAGGGGGCAGGGCACAGATACGCAGTATTTT
CDR3aa: CASSLGDRGQGTDTQYF

abundance: .
d_gene: .
v_gene: TRBV10-3
j_gene: TRBJ1-1
len: 14
CDR3nt: TGTGCCATCAGCGGGGACTCCCCGGGACCTGAAGCTTTCTTT
CDR3aa: CAISGDSPGPEAFF

abundance: few
d_gene: TRBD1
v_gene: TRBV6-5
j_gene: TRBJ2-7
len: 15
CDR3nt: TGTGCCAGCATCGAACAGGGGGCGCGATCCTACGAGCAGTACTTC
CDR3aa: CASIEQGARSYEQYF

abundance: .
d_gene: TRBD2
v_gene: TRBV27
j_gene: TRBJ2-3
len: 18
CDR3nt: TGTGCCAGCTCCTCCCGGGGGACTAGCTTATATTTTAGAGATACGCAGTATTTT
CDR3aa: CASSSRGTSLYFRDTQYF

abundance: .
d_gene: .
v_gene: TRBV2
j_gene: TRBJ2-1
len: 11
CDR3nt: TGTGCCAGCAGCTACTATTCTGAGCAGTTCTTC
CDR3aa: CASSYYSEQFF

abundance: .
d_gene: TRBD1
v_gene: TRBV14
j_gene: TRBJ1-6
len: 13
CDR3nt: TGTGCCAGCAGCCGACAGGGGTATTCACCCCTCCACTTT
CDR3aa: CASSRQGYSPLHF

abundance: once
d_gene: .
v_gene: TRBV25-1
j_gene: TRBJ2-3
len: 13
CDR3nt: TGTGCCAGCAGTGATGCGAGGAGAGATACGCAGTATTTT
CDR3aa: CASSDARRDTQYF

abundance: .
d_gene: TRBD1
v_gene: TRBV6-6
j_gene: TRBJ1-1
len: 13
CDR3nt: TGTGCCAGCAGTTACTGGACAGGGGCTGAAGCTTTCTTT
CDR3aa: CASSYWTGAEAFF

abundance: .
d_gene: TRBD1
v_gene: TRBV15
j_gene: TRBJ1-5
len: 16
CDR3nt: TGTGCCACCAGCAGAGGGACAGGGGGCGGCAATCAGCCCCAGCATTTT
CDR3aa: CATSRGTGGGNQPQHF

abundance: .
d_gene: TRBD2
v_gene: TRBV14
j_gene: TRBJ2-5
len: 16
CDR3nt: TGTGCCAGCAGCCAAGTGGACCGGGGGGTCGAAGAGACCCAGTACTTC
CDR3aa: CASSQVDRGVEETQYF

abundance: .
d_gene: TRBD2
v_gene: TRBV7-2
j_gene: TRBJ2-1
len: 15
CDR3nt: TGTGCCAGCAGCTTAGTGGCGGGGGGGCCCGGTGAGCAGTTCTTC
CDR3aa: CASSLVAGGPGEQFF

abundance: .
d_gene: .
v_gene: TRBV19
j_gene: TRBJ1-1
len: 13
CDR3nt: TGTGCCAGTAGTATAATGGGGGCCACTGAAGCTTTCTTT
CDR3aa: CASSIMGATEAFF

abundance: .
d_gene: TRBD2
v_gene: TRBV4-3
j_gene: TRBJ2-7
len: 17
CDR3nt: TGCGCCAGCAGCCAGCGATATGGTATAGCGGGAGCCTACGAGCAGTACTTC
CDR3aa: CASSQRYGIAGAYEQYF

abundance: .
d_gene: TRBD1
v_gene: TRBV27
j_gene: TRBJ2-1
len: 15
CDR3nt: TGTGCCAGCAGCACCGGGACAGGTGCTTACAATGAGCAGTTCTTC
CDR3aa: CASSTGTGAYNEQFF

abundance: .
d_gene: TRBD1
v_gene: TRBV4-2
j_gene: TRBJ2-1
len: 16
CDR3nt: TGTGCCAGCAGCCAGGAGGGACAGGGGGTCTACAATGAGCAGTTCTTC
CDR3aa: CASSQEGQGVYNEQFF

abundance: .
d_gene: TRBD2
v_gene: TRBV30
j_gene: TRBJ2-1
len: 14
CDR3nt: TGTGCCTGGAGTTCGGGACTAGAGGCCAATGAGCAGTTCTTC
CDR3aa: CAWSSGLEANEQFF

abundance: .
d_gene: TRBD1
v_gene: TRBV27
j_gene: TRBJ1-2
len: 15
CDR3nt: TGTGCCAGCAGAAACCTCGGACAGGGGGTCTATGGCTACACCTTC
CDR3aa: CASRNLGQGVYGYTF

abundance: few
d_gene: .
v_gene: TRBV11-2
j_gene: TRBJ2-7
len: 18
CDR3nt: TGTGCCAGCAGCCCCACCCGGAGGGCCAGGGGGATCTCCTACGAGCAGTACTTC
CDR3aa: CASSPTRRARGISYEQYF

abundance: .
d_gene: TRBD1
v_gene: TRBV10-2
j_gene: TRBJ2-7
len: 15
CDR3nt: TGCGCCAGCAGGAAGGGACAGGGAAGGACCTACGAGCAGTACTTC
CDR3aa: CASRKGQGRTYEQYF

abundance: .
d_gene: .
v_gene: TRBV19
j_gene: TRBJ2-2
len: 14
CDR3nt: TGTGCCAGTAGTATGACAGGTCGGTTTGGGGAGCTGTTTTTT
CDR3aa: CASSMTGRFGELFF

abundance: .
d_gene: TRBD1
v_gene: TRBV29-1
j_gene: TRBJ1-1
len: 13
CDR3nt: TGCAGCGTGGACAGGGGGTATTCCACTGAAGCTTTCTTT
CDR3aa: CSVDRGYSTEAFF

abundance: .
d_gene: TRBD1
v_gene: TRBV9
j_gene: TRBJ1-6
len: 15
CDR3nt: TGTGCCAGCAGCGTAGAGGGACAGGGGAATTCACCCCTCCACTTT
CDR3aa: CASSVEGQGNSPLHF

abundance: .
d_gene: .
v_gene: TRBV27
j_gene: TRBJ1-6
len: 16
CDR3nt: TGTGCCAGCACCCCCAGGGGACATGCCTATAATTCACCCCTCCACTTT
CDR3aa: CASTPRGHAYNSPLHF

abundance: .
d_gene: TRBD2
v_gene: TRBV4-1
j_gene: TRBJ2-2
len: 16
CDR3nt: TGCGCCAGCAGCCAAGATCCTCGTCGGGGGGACGGGGAGCTGTTTTTT
CDR3aa: CASSQDPRRGDGELFF

abundance: .
d_gene: .
v_gene: TRBV5-1
j_gene: TRBJ1-4
len: 13
CDR3nt: TGCGCCAGCAGCTTGGCAGTGGATGAAAAACTGTTTTTT
CDR3aa: CASSLAVDEKLFF

abundance: .
d_gene: .
v_gene: TRBV9
j_gene: TRBJ1-1
len: 14
CDR3nt: TGTGCCAGCAACCCAGGACAGCCTGACACTGAAGCTTTCTTT
CDR3aa: CASNPGQPDTEAFF

abundance: .
d_gene: TRBD2
v_gene: TRBV14
j_gene: TRBJ2-2
len: 20
CDR3nt: TGTGCCAGCACCCTGCCCACTAGCGGGAGGGCCGGGATTGGTACCGGGGAGCTGTTTTTT
CDR3aa: CASTLPTSGRAGIGTGELFF

abundance: .
d_gene: .
v_gene: TRBV10-1
j_gene: TRBJ1-5
len: 14
CDR3nt: TGCGCCTCCCAGAGGGGGGGGTTAGGGCAGCCCCAGCATTTT
CDR3aa: CASQRGGLGQPQHF

abundance: .
d_gene: .
v_gene: TRBV7-2
j_gene: TRBJ1-2
len: 15
CDR3nt: TGTGCCAGCAGCTTATTGGGGGGAGGAGGGTATGGCTACACCTTC
CDR3aa: CASSLLGGGGYGYTF

abundance: .
d_gene: .
v_gene: TRBV4-1
j_gene: TRBJ1-3
len: 14
CDR3nt: TGCGCCAGCAGCCAACCCGACCAGTCCCGGGGTTATATTTTT
CDR3aa: CASSQPDQSRGYIF

abundance: .
d_gene: .
v_gene: TRBV6-5
j_gene: TRBJ2-5
len: 14
CDR3nt: TGTGCCAGCAGCCCCGGCGGCCCTCGGGAGACCCAGTACTTC
CDR3aa: CASSPGGPRETQYF

abundance: .
d_gene: .
v_gene: TRBV5-4
j_gene: TRBJ2-3
len: 15
CDR3nt: TGTGCCAGCAGCTTGAAGGACTTGGCCACAGATACGCAGTATTTT
CDR3aa: CASSLKDLATDTQYF

abundance: .
d_gene: .
v_gene: TRBV25-1
j_gene: TRBJ1-1
len: 14
CDR3nt: TGTGCCAGCAGTGGGTCAGGGGCACAAGCTGAAGCTTTCTTT
CDR3aa: CASSGSGAQAEAFF

abundance: .
d_gene: TRBD1
v_gene: TRBV6-5
j_gene: TRBJ2-3
len: 15
CDR3nt: TGTGCCAGCAGTTACTTGGGACAGGGCGCAGATACGCAGTATTTT
CDR3aa: CASSYLGQGADTQYF

abundance: .
d_gene: TRBD2
v_gene: TRBV10-3
j_gene: TRBJ2-7
len: 15
CDR3nt: TGTGCCATCAGTGATAGCGGGAGACCCTCGGAGGAGCAGTACTTC
CDR3aa: CAISDSGRPSEEQYF

abundance: .
d_gene: .
v_gene: TRBV29-1
j_gene: TRBJ2-7
len: 13
CDR3nt: TGCAGCGTTTACATTGGCGGGAAGTACGAGCAGTACTTC
CDR3aa: CSVYIGGKYEQYF

abundance: .
d_gene: .
v_gene: TRBV2
j_gene: TRBJ1-5
len: 17
CDR3nt: TGTGCCAGCAGTGAAGTCAGGGCCGCGCAGAGGAATCAGCCCCAGCATTTT
CDR3aa: CASSEVRAAQRNQPQHF

abundance: .
d_gene: .
v_gene: TRBV7-2
j_gene: TRBJ1-1
len: 14
CDR3nt: TGTGCCAGTAGCTTAAGTTGGGCAAACACTGAAGCTTTCTTT
CDR3aa: CASSLSWANTEAFF

abundance: once
d_gene: .
v_gene: TRBV7-9
j_gene: TRBJ2-7
len: 14
CDR3nt: TGTGCCAGCAGCTGGGGAGGGGGGTTGGACGAGCAGTACTTC
CDR3aa: CASSWGGGLDEQYF

abundance: .
d_gene: .
v_gene: TRBV19
j_gene: TRBJ1-6
len: 15
CDR3nt: TGTGCCAGTAGTCCTCGAGGCCCCGGAGGTTCACCCCTCCACTTT
CDR3aa: CASSPRGPGGSPLHF

abundance: .
d_gene: .
v_gene: TRBV5-4
j_gene: TRBJ2-3
len: 15
CDR3nt: TGTGCCAGCAGCTTGGTTCAGACTAGCACAGATACGCAGTATTTT
CDR3aa: CASSLVQTSTDTQYF

abundance: .
d_gene: .
v_gene: TRBV7-3
j_gene: TRBJ1-2
len: 13
CDR3nt: TGTGCCAGCAGCTTAAACGGGAGAGGCGGCTACACCTTC
CDR3aa: CASSLNGRGGYTF

abundance: .
d_gene: TRBD1
v_gene: TRBV4-2
j_gene: TRBJ1-5
len: 19
CDR3nt: TGTGCCAGCAGCCAAGTCGACGCAGGGGGCTACGGCAGCAATCAGCCCCAGCATTTT
CDR3aa: CASSQVDAGGYGSNQPQHF

abundance: .
d_gene: .
v_gene: TRBV15
j_gene: TRBJ2-1
len: 15
CDR3nt: TGTGCCACCAGCACCTACTCACGGAGGAACAATGAGCAGTTCTTC
CDR3aa: CATSTYSRRNNEQFF

abundance: .
d_gene: .
v_gene: TRBV2
j_gene: TRBJ1-1
len: 14
CDR3nt: TGTGCCAGCCGCTTAGTGGGGGAGGGGACTGAAGCTTTCTTT
CDR3aa: CASRLVGEGTEAFF

abundance: .
d_gene: TRBD1
v_gene: TRBV18
j_gene: TRBJ2-1
len: 15
CDR3nt: TGTGCCAGCTCACCACCACAGGGGTTCAACAATGAGCAGTTCTTC
CDR3aa: CASSPPQGFNNEQFF

abundance: few
d_gene: TRBD1
v_gene: TRBV29-1
j_gene: TRBJ1-5
len: 14
CDR3nt: TGCAGCGTTGGGGACAGGGGCGGCAATCAGCCCCAGCATTTT
CDR3aa: CSVGDRGGNQPQHF

abundance: few
d_gene: TRBD1
v_gene: TRBV19
j_gene: TRBJ1-5
len: 15
CDR3nt: TGTGCCAGTAGTGGCTCAGGGGGGCGCAATCAGCCCCAGCATTTT
CDR3aa: CASSGSGGRNQPQHF

abundance: .
d_gene: TRBD2
v_gene: TRBV29-1
j_gene: TRBJ2-1
len: 18
CDR3nt: TGCAGCGTTGTAGTCGGGGGACTAGCGGGATCGTGGGGCAATGAGCAGTTCTTC
CDR3aa: CSVVVGGLAGSWGNEQFF

abundance: .
d_gene: .
v_gene: TRBV6-6
j_gene: TRBJ1-5
len: 15
CDR3nt: TGTGCCAGCAGGGTACAGGGTGGAAGCAATCAGCCCCAGCATTTT
CDR3aa: CASRVQGGSNQPQHF

abundance: .
d_gene: TRBD2
v_gene: TRBV6-7
j_gene: TRBJ2-1
len: 16
CDR3nt: TGTGCCAGCAGTTACTCCTCAAGCGGGACCCACAATGAGCAGTTCTTC
CDR3aa: CASSYSSSGTHNEQFF

abundance: .
d_gene: .
v_gene: TRBV5-1
j_gene: TRBJ1-3
len: 17
CDR3nt: TGCGCCAGCAGCTTATTCCCGGACACAAGCTCTGGAAACACCATATATTTT
CDR3aa: CASSLFPDTSSGNTIYF